This T cell receptor (beta chain) appears in the sequencing data of a study of blood T cell repertoires in COVID-19. About the study: The United States, Italy and Spain supplied acute and convalescent COVID-19 samples. In each case, the material was cDNA or gDNA derived from T cells, B-cell-depleted T cells, or PBMCs.

Per the authors' pipeline: Reference gene primers were amplified, and this amplification served to estimate nucleated cell counts. The method was immunoSEQ multiplex PCR; TCRdb's version includes in-frame clones alone and lacks a portion of them. The V and J calls and clone size are taken from that table; D and trimming were inferred from the DNA. This sample has tens of thousands of clones, with around 90% found just once. This CDR3 spans 13 amino acids. Between the trimmed V and J ends, which lost 7 bases and 1 base, there was a span of 10 bases. Germline V gene sequence: CDR1 SNHLY, CDR2 FYNNEI. The sequenced sample consisted of peripheral blood. V is TRBV2 and J is TRBJ1-1; D is uncertain. This TCR was sampled from a human donor in a cohort sampled during active COVID-19. CDR3 amino acids: CASTPGTNTEAFF. In nucleotides, the CDR3 is TGTGCCAGCACTCCAGGTACGAACACTGAAGCTTTCTTT.